The clone carrying this T cell receptor (beta chain) was observed a handful of times. V gave up 10 bases and J gave up 10 bases, with 16 bases separating them. CDR3 length: 11 amino acids. The data derive from a study of identical twins. TCRdb ran MiXCR on the 5' RACE reads and lists one entry per CDR3 protein. Of approximately 210,000 distinct CDR3 sequences listed, approximately 7.1% are singletons. This sample also belongs to another study, concerning T cells expressing NK-cell markers.

Sequencing used CD8+ T cells sorted from blood. This chain uses TRBV12-3 or TRBV12-4 with TRBJ1-1; possible D gene TRBD1, 6 bases. The clonotype originates from a woman aged 18-29 years in good health. In nucleotides, the CDR3 is TGTGCCACCAAAGGCCCCAGGGGAGCTTTCTTT. It specifies CATKGPRGAFF.